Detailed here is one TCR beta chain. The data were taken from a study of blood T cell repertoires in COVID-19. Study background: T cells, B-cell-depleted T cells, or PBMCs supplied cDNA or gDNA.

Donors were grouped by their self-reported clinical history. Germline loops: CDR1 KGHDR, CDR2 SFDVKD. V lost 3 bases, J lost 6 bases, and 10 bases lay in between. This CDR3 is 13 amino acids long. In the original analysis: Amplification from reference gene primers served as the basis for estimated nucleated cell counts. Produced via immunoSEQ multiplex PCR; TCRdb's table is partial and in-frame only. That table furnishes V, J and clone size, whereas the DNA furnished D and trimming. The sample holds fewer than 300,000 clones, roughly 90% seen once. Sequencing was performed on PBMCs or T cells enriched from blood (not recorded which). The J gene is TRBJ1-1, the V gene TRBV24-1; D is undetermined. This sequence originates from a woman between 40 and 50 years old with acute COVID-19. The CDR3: CATSDAASPEAFF. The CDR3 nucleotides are TGTGCCACCAGTGATGCCGCTAGCCCTGAAGCTTTCTTT.